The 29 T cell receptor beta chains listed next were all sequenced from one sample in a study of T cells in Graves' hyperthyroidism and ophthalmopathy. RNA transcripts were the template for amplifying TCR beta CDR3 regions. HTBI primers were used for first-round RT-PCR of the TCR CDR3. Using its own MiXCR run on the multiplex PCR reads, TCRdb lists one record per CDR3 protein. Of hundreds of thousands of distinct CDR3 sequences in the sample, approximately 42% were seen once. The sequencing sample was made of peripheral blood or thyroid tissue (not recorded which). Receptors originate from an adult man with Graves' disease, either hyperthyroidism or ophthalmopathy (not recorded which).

The CDR3 DNA sequence: TGTGCTAGTGGTTCGGAGAATCAGCCCCAGCATTTT. Amino acid sequence: CASGSENQPQHF. The chain is built from TRBV12-5 and TRBJ1-5, with D unclear. This CDR3 contains 12 residues. The V gene's germline CDR1 is LGHNT and CDR2 FRNRAP. V dropped 4 bases and J dropped 4 bases, with 5 bases sitting between them.

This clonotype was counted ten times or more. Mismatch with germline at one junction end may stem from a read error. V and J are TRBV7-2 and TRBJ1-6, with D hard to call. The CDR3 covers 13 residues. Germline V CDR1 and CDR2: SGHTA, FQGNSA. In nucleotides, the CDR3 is TGTGCCAGCAGTTTAGGGCGGAATTCACCCCTCCACTTT. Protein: CASSLGRNSPLHF.

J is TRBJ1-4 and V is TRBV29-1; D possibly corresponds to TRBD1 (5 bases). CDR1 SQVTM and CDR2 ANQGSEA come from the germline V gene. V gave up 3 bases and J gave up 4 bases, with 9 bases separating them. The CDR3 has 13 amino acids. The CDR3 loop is CSVDTGDNEKLFF. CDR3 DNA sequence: TGCAGCGTTGACACGGGGGATAATGAAAAACTGTTTTTT. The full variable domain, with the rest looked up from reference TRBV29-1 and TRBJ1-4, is SAVISQKPSRDICQRGTSLTIQCQVDSQVTMMFWYRQQPGQSLTLIATANQGSEATYESGFVIDKFPISRPNLTFSTLTVSNMSPEDSSIYLCSVDTGDNEKLFFGSGTQLSVL.

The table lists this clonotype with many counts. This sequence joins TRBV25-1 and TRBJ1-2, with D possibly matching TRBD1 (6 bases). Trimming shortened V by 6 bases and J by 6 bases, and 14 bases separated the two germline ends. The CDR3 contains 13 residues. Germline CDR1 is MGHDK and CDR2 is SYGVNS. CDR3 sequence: CASRGQFYHGYTF. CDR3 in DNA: TGTGCCAGCAGAGGACAGTTTTACCATGGCTACACCTTC.

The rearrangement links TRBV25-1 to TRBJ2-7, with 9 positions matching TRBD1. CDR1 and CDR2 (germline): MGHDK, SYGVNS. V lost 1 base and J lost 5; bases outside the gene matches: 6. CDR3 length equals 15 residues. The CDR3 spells CASSESGTGPHEQYF. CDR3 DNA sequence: TGTGCCAGCAGTGAATCGGGGACAGGGCCCCACGAGCAGTACTTC.

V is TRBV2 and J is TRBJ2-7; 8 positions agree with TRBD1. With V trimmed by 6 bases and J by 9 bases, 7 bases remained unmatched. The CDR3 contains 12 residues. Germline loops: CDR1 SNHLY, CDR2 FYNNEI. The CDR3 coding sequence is TGTGCCAGCAGCTGGTCCGGGACAGGGCAGTACTTC. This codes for CASSWSGTGQYF. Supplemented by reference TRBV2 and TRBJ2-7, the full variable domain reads EPEVTQTPSHQVTQMGQEVILRCVPISNHLYFYWYRQILGQKVEFLVSFYNNEISEKSEIFDDQFSVERPDGSNFTLKIRSTKLEDSAMYFCASSWSGTGQYFGPGTRLTVT.

The DNA of the CDR3 is TGTGCCAGCAGGATAGCCTACGAGCAGTACTTC. This encodes CASRIAYEQYF. The V call is TRBV25-1, the J call TRBJ2-7; D is uncertain. Trimming shortened V by 6 bases and J by 2 bases, and 5 bases separated the two germline ends. The CDR3 covers 11 residues. CDR1 MGHDK and CDR2 SYGVNS come from the germline V gene.

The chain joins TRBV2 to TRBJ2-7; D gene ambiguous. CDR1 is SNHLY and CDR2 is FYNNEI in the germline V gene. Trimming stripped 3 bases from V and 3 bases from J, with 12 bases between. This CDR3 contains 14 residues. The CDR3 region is CASSEDGNNYEQYF. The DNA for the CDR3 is TGTGCCAGCAGTGAGGACGGTAACAACTACGAGCAGTACTTC.

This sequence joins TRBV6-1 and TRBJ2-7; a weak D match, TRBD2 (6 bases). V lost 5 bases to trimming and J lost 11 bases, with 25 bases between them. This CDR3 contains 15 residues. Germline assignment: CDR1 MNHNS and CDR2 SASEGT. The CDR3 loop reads CASSLGRLALNPEYF. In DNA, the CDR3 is TGTGCCAGCAGTCTGGGGCGGCTAGCGCTAAATCCGGAGTACTTC.

DNA for the CDR3: TGTGCCAGCAGCTTAGATCGGAGGACAGGGCCCTACGAGCAGTACTTC. It codes for CASSLDRRTGPYEQYF. V usage is TRBV7-8 and J usage is TRBJ2-7, with TRBD1 matching 8 bases. Germline V CDR1 and CDR2: SGHVS, FQNEAQ. This CDR3 contains 16 residues. J lost 2 bases, V lost 1 base, and 7 bases had no gene match.

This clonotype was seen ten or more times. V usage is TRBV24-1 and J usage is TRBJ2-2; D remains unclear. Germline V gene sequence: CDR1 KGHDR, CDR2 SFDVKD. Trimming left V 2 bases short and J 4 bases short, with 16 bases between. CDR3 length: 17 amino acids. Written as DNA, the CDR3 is TGTGCCACCAGTGATTGGCCCATGACGGAAGCCACCGGGGAGCTGTTTTTT. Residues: CATSDWPMTEATGELFF.

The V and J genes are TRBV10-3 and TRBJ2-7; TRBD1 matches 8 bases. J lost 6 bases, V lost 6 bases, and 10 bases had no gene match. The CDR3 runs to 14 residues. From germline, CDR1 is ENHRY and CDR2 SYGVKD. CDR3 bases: TGTGCCATCAGGAATTCCGACAGGGGCGGCGAGCAGTACTTC. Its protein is CAIRNSDRGGEQYF.

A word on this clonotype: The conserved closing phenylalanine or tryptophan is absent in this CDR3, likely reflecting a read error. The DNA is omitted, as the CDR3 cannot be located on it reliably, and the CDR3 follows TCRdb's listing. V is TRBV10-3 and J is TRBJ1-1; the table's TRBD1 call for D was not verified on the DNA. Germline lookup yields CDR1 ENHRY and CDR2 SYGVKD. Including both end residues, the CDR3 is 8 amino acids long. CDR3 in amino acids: CAISGQGT.

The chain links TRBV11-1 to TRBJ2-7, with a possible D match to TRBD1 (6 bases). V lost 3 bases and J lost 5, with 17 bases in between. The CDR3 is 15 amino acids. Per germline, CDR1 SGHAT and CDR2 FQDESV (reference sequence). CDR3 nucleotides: TGTGCCAGCAGCTTCCGGGACACGGGGAACGACGAGCAGTACTTC. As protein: CASSFRDTGNDEQYF.

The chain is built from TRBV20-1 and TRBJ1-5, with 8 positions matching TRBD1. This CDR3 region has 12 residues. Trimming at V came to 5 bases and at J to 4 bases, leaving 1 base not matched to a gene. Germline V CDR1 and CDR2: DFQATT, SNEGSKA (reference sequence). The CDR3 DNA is TGCAGTGCTTGGGACAGGAATCAGCCCCAGCATTTT. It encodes CSAWDRNQPQHF.

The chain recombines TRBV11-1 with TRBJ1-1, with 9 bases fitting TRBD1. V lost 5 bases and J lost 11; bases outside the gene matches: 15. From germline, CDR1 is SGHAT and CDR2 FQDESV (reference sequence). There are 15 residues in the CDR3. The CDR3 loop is CASSPWTGVAREAFF. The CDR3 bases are TGTGCCAGCAGCCCGTGGACAGGGGTCGCCCGGGAGGCTTTCTTT.

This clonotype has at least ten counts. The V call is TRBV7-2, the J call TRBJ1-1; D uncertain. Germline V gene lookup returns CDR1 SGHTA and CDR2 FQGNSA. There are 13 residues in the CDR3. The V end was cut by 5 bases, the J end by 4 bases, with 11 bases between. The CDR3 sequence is CASSMERITEAFF. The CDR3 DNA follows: TGTGCCAGCAGCATGGAGCGTATCACTGAAGCTTTCTTT.

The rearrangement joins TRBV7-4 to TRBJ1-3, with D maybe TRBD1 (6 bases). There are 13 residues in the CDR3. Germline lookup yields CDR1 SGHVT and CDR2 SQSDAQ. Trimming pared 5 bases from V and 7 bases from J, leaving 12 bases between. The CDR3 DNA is TGTGCCAGCAGCCATCCAGGGGTGAACACCATATATTTT. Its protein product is CASSHPGVNTIYF.

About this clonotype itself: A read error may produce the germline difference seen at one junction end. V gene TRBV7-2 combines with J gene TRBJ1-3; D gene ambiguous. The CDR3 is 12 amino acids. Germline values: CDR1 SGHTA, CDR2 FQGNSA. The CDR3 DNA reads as TGTGCCTGGAGCGCGTTGGGAAACGCCATATATTTT. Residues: CAWSALGNAIYF. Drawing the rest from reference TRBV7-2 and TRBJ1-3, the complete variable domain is GAGVSQSPSNKVTEKGKDVELRCDPISGHTALYWYRQSLGQGLEFLIYFQGNSAPDKSGLPSDRFSAERTGGSVSTLTIQRTQQEDSAVYLCAWSALGNAIYFGEGSWLTVV.

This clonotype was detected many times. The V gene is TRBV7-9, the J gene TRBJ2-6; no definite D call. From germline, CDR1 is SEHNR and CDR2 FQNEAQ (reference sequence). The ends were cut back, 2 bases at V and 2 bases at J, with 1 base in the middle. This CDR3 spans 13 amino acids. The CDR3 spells CASSLTGANVLTF. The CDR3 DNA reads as TGTGCCAGCAGCTTAACTGGGGCCAACGTCCTGACTTTC.

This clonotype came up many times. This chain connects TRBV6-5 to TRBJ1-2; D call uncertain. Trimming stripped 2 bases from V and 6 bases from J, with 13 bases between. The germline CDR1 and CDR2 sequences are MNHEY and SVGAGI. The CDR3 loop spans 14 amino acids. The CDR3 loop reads CASSYQTRGHGYTF. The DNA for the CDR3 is TGTGCCAGCAGTTACCAGACCCGAGGACATGGCTACACCTTC.

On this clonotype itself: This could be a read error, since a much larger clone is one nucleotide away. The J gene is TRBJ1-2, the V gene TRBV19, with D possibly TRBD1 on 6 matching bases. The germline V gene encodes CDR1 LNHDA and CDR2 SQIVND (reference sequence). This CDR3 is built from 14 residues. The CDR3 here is CASNTGTTNYGYAF. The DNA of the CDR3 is TGTGCCAGTAACACAGGGACAACTAACTATGGCTACGCCTTC.

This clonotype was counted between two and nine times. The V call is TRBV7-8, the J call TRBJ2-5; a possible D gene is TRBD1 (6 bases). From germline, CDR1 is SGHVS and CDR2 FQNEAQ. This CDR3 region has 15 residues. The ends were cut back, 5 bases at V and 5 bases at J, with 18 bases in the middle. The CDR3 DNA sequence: TGTGCCAGCAGCCAAGATGGGGGCAGCGTGGAGACCCAGTACTTC. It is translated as CASSQDGGSVETQYF.

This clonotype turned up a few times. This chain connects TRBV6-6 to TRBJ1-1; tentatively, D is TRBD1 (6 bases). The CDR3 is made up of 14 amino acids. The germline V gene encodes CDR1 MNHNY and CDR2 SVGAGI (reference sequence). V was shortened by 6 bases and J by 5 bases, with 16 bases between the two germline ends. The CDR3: CASSFPGGRTEAFF. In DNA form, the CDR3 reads TGTGCCAGCAGCTTCCCTGGGGGGCGGACTGAAGCTTTCTTT.

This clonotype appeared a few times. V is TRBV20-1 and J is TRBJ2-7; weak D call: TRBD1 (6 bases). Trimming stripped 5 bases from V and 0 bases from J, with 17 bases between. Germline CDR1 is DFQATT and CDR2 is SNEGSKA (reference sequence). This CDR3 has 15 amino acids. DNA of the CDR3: TGCAGTGCTTCGTTACGGGACACACTCTCCTACGAGCAGTACTTC. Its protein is CSASLRDTLSYEQYF.

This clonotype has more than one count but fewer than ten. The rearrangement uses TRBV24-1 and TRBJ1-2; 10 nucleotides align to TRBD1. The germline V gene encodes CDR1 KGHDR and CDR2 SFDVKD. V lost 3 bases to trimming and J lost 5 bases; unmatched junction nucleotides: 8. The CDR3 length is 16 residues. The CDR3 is CATSDPTGGIWYGYTF. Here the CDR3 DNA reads TGTGCCACCAGTGATCCGACAGGGGGCATTTGGTATGGCTACACCTTC.

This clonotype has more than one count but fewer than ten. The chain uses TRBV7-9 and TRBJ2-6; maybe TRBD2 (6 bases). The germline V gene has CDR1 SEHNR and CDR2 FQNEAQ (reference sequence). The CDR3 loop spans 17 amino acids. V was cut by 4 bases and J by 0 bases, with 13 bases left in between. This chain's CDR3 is CASSWSGRISGANVLTF. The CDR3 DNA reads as TGTGCCAGCAGCTGGAGCGGGCGAATCTCTGGGGCCAACGTCCTGACTTTC.

The CDR3 nucleotides read TGCAGTGCTAGAGAGGACAGGGGGAAAGACGAGCAGTACTTC. It translates to CSAREDRGKDEQYF. This rearrangement joins TRBV20-1 to TRBJ2-7; TRBD1 agrees at 10 bases. With 0 bases clipped from V and 5 bases from J, the junction kept 4 bases outside the gene matches. Germline loops: CDR1 DFQATT, CDR2 SNEGSKA (reference sequence). The CDR3 contains 14 residues.

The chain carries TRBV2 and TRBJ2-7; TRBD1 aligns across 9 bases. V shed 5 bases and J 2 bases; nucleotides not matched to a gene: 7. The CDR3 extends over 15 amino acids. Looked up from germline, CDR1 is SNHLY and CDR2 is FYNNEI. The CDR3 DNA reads TGTGCCAGCAGTATAGGACAGGGGAGCGCCTACGAGCAGTACTTC. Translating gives CASSIGQGSAYEQYF.